Listed below are T cell receptor beta chains from one sample, sequenced in a study of T-cell memory formation after mild COVID-19. From the 5' RACE reads, TCRdb called clonotypes with MiXCR, one entry per CDR3 protein. The sample holds 540,000 or so distinct CDR3 sequences, over 20% seen once. The specimen was PBMCs or a T cell subset sorted from them (not recorded which). The receptors come from an adult woman who had mild COVID-19 (a few samples of this study predate the infection). Cell type and time point are not known. Both conserved end residues are part of each CDR3. Fields, in order: J gene, clone size, V gene, D gene, CDR3 DNA, CDR3 protein. The D gene is left open where the match is weak. The size field is filled for only some rows; it gives once, few, many or a size class.

TRBJ2-7	.	TRBV7-2	.	TGTGCCAGCAGCTTACGGGACACGAGCTCCTACGAGCAGTACTTC	CASSLRDTSSYEQYF
TRBJ2-5	few	TRBV20-1	TRBD2	TGCAGTGCTCCCAGGCGGGGGGGCCAAGAGACCCAGTACTTC	CSAPRRGGQETQYF
TRBJ1-6	.	TRBV4-1	TRBD1	TGCGCCAGCAGCCAGACCGACAGGGGGGGATCACCCCTCCACTTT	CASSQTDRGGSPLHF
TRBJ1-2	.	TRBV7-9	TRBD1	TGTGCCAGCAGCTTAGAGGGACAGGGGACTTCCCTTAATGGCTACACCTTC	CASSLEGQGTSLNGYTF
TRBJ2-1	few	TRBV3-1	.	TGTGCCAGCAGCCCTCCAAATCCTAAGTCAGGGGAGCAGTTCTTC	CASSPPNPKSGEQFF
TRBJ1-1	.	TRBV19	.	TGTGCCAGTAGTAGAGGCAGGGACCCCATGAACACTGAAGCTTTCTTT	CASSRGRDPMNTEAFF
TRBJ2-4	few	TRBV28	.	TGTGCCAGCAGTCGACTAGATATATACATTCAGTACTTC	CASSRLDIYIQYF
TRBJ2-3	.	TRBV7-9	TRBD2	TGTGCCAGCAGCTTAGGACTAGCGGGAGGGGCAGATACGCAGTATTTT	CASSLGLAGGADTQYF
TRBJ2-1	few	TRBV5-8	.	TGTGCCAGCAGCCCAATTGACAACAATGAGCAGTTCTTC	CASSPIDNNEQFF
TRBJ2-5	few	TRBV6-5	TRBD2	TGTGCCAGCAGCCTTGGACTAGCGGGAGTCCAAGAGACCCAGTACTTC	CASSLGLAGVQETQYF
TRBJ1-5	.	TRBV2	.	TGTGCCAGCAGTGATTGGCACGGGCAGCCCCAGCATTTT	CASSDWHGQPQHF
TRBJ2-7	.	TRBV7-9	TRBD1	TGTGCCAGCAGCTTACCCTACGGACAGGGGAGGAACGAGCAGTACTTC	CASSLPYGQGRNEQYF
TRBJ2-7	few	TRBV7-2	.	TGTGCCAGCAGCCCCTTTCCGGCGAGCTCCTACGAGCAGTACTTC	CASSPFPASSYEQYF
TRBJ2-5	few	TRBV5-1	.	TGCGCCAGCAGTGGGAGGTACCAAGAGACCCAGTACTTC	CASSGRYQETQYF
TRBJ1-1	once	TRBV4-1	TRBD1	TGCGCCAGCAGCCAGGACAGGGGTGGCTGGAAGAGCACTGAAGCTTTCTTT	CASSQDRGGWKSTEAFF
TRBJ2-1	few	TRBV4-2	TRBD2	TGTGCCAGCAGCCACCGGGAGGACCGTCAACTCGGGCTCTACAATGAGCAGTTCTTC	CASSHREDRQLGLYNEQFF
TRBJ1-3	.	TRBV7-9	.	TGTGCCAGCAGCCCCCGGGGTGGAGGACACTCTGGAAACACCATATATTTT	CASSPRGGGHSGNTIYF
TRBJ2-3	.	TRBV20-1	TRBD2	TGCAGTGCTAAGACTAGCGGGAGGGCCATAGATACGCAGTATTTT	CSAKTSGRAIDTQYF
TRBJ2-1	few	TRBV30	.	TGTGCCTGGAGCCCAACAGGTAATGAGCAGTTCTTC	CAWSPTGNEQFF
TRBJ1-5	.	TRBV12-3/TRBV12-4	TRBD1	TGTGCCAGCAGTCAAACAGGGGTTTACAATCAGCCCCAGCATTTT	CASSQTGVYNQPQHF
TRBJ2-1	.	TRBV12-3/TRBV12-4	TRBD1	TGTGCCAGCGGGGTAGCCAGGGGGTACAATGAGCAGTTCTTC	CASGVARGYNEQFF
TRBJ2-2	many	TRBV5-8	TRBD2	TGTGCCAGCAGCTTGGAAGCGGGGGACTGGAGGGGGGAGCTGTTTTTT	CASSLEAGDWRGELFF
TRBJ1-2	few	TRBV24-1	.	TGTGCCACCCAGGGGCCCAACTATGGCTACACCTTC	CATQGPNYGYTF
TRBJ1-1	.	TRBV7-3	.	TGTGCCAGCAGCGCCGACGGGGGCAACACTGAAGCTTTCTTT	CASSADGGNTEAFF
TRBJ2-7	.	TRBV5-1	TRBD1	TGCGCCAGCAGGCGGGACAGGAACTACGAGCAGTACTTC	CASRRDRNYEQYF
TRBJ2-3	.	TRBV7-6	.	TGTGCCAGCAGCTTTCGTCGGGGAGGAGCGGTCGGAACAGATACGCAGTATTTT	CASSFRRGGAVGTDTQYF
TRBJ2-7	many	TRBV4-3	.	TGCGCCAGCAGCCGTGGGGGGGACAGCTACGAGCAGTACTTC	CASSRGGDSYEQYF
TRBJ2-7	once	TRBV18	TRBD2	TGTGCCAGCTCACCACCGAGGAGCGGGGGGAACTACGAGCAGTACTTC	CASSPPRSGGNYEQYF
TRBJ2-7	.	TRBV18	.	TGTGCCAGCTCACCAGCCCAGACCTCCTACGAGCAGTACTTC	CASSPAQTSYEQYF
TRBJ1-5	.	TRBV5-6	.	TGTGCCAGCAGTTCGACAGCGATCAATCAGCCCCAGCATTTT	CASSSTAINQPQHF
TRBJ2-1	.	TRBV7-3	.	TGTGCCAGCAGCCCGCAGACAATGGTCGGTGAGCAGTTCTTC	CASSPQTMVGEQFF
TRBJ1-5	.	TRBV4-2	.	TGTGCCAGCAGCCAAGAGAGTCAAGGGACACCCCAGCATTTT	CASSQESQGTPQHF
TRBJ2-1	.	TRBV7-9	.	TGTGCCAGCAGCCCCCCCGCTCCCTTCTCCTACAATGAGCAGTTCTTC	CASSPPAPFSYNEQFF